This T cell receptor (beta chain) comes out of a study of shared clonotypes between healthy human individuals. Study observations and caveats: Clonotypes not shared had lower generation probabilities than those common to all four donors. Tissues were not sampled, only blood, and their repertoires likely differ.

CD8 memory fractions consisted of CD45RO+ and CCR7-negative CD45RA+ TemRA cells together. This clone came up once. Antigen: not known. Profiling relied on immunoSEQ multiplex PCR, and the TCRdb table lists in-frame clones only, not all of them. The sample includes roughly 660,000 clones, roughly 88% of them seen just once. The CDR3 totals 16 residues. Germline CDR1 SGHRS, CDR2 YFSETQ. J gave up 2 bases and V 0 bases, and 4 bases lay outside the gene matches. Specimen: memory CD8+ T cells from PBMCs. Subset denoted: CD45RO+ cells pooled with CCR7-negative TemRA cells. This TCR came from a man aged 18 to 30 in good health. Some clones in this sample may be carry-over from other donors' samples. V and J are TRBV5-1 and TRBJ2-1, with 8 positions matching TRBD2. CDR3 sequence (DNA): TGCGCCAGCAGCTTGGGACGGGAGGGCCCCTACAATGAGCAGTTCTTC. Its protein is CASSLGREGPYNEQFF.